The 26 T cell receptor beta chains below come from one sample, sequenced in a study of T cell responses to AZD1222 COVID-19 vaccine. The repertoire was sequenced with immunoSEQ multiplex PCR; TCRdb's copy has only in-frame clones and lacks some. The sample records approximately 100,000 clones, about 87% being singletons. The source material was peripheral blood, sampled on day 0 of AZD1222 vaccination. The receptors stem from an adult in good health.

V is TRBV7-9 and J is TRBJ2-2; D not resolved. The CDR3 is 15 amino acids. In germline, CDR1 is SEHNR, CDR2 FQNEAQ (reference sequence). Trimming pared 1 base from V and 4 bases from J, leaving 10 bases between. CDR3 sequence reads: CASSLDLRSTGELFF. The CDR3 nucleotides read TGTGCCAGCAGCTTAGATTTGCGGAGCACCGGGGAGCTGTTTTTT.

CDR3 nucleotide sequence: TGTGCCAGCACCAGCTCTGTCCTTACGCAGTATTTT. It encodes CASTSSVLTQYF. This chain uses TRBV12-3 or TRBV12-4 with TRBJ2-3; no clear D gene. Trimming cost V 7 bases and J 8 bases, with 13 bases left between them. There are 12 residues in the CDR3.

The chain joins TRBV20-1 to TRBJ1-1; 7 bases line up with TRBD1. Germline V lookup: CDR1 DFQATT, CDR2 SNEGSKA (reference sequence). Unmatched junction bases numbered 6, after V lost 3 bases and J lost 11 bases. This CDR3 is built from 11 residues. The CDR3 DNA sequence: TGCAGTGCTAGCCGACAGGGTGGGGCTTTCTTT. Its protein is CSASRQGGAFF.

The chain links TRBV7-2 to TRBJ2-7, with 11 bases aligning to TRBD1. Germline CDR1 is SGHTA and CDR2 is FQGNSA. J was trimmed by 0 bases and V by 4 bases; bases with no gene match: 8. The CDR3 contains 17 residues. The CDR3 DNA reads as TGTGCCAGCAGCTCCCGGCGGGGACAGGGGGGCTCCTACGAGCAGTACTTC. This encodes CASSSRRGQGGSYEQYF.

This clone has a single count. The rearrangement links TRBV28 to TRBJ1-5; 7 bases align to TRBD1. The CDR3 is 18 residues long. J gave up 4 bases and V 5 bases, and 17 bases lay outside the gene matches. CDR1 and CDR2 from the germline V gene are MDHEN and SYDVKM. The CDR3 here is CASSPELVSAGQNQPQHF. CDR3 DNA sequence: TGTGCCAGCAGTCCCGAGTTAGTGTCCGCGGGACAGAATCAGCCCCAGCATTTT.

The V call is TRBV15, the J call TRBJ2-3; D unresolved. With 0 bases removed from V and 7 bases from J, the gap between germline ends came to 17 bases. Germline assignment: CDR1 LNHNV and CDR2 YYDKDF (reference sequence). The length of the CDR3 is 16 residues. DNA of the CDR3: TGTGCCACCAGCAGAGATCCAAGGCTTTCAGGAAATACGCAGTATTTT. It specifies CATSRDPRLSGNTQYF.

V gene TRBV4-3 combines with J gene TRBJ1-4, with 7 bases that match TRBD1. Per the germline V gene, CDR1 is LGHNA and CDR2 is YSLEER. CDR3 length: 16 residues. The ends lost 0 bases at V and 5 bases at J; junction bases unmatched: 6. The CDR3 region has the DNA TGCGCCAGCAGCCAAGATATTAACAGGGGAAATGAAAAACTGTTTTTT. Protein: CASSQDINRGNEKLFF.

The chain couples TRBV28 to TRBJ2-2, with 8 bases aligning to TRBD1. The CDR3 is 16 residues long. In germline, CDR1 is MDHEN, CDR2 SYDVKM. Germline trimming cut 6 bases from V and 0 bases from J; bases unmatched to any gene: 6. CDR3 nucleotide sequence: TGTGCCAGCAGGGAGTCACAGGGGGCGAACACCGGGGAGCTGTTTTTT. Amino acids: CASRESQGANTGELFF.

The chain recombines TRBV27 with TRBJ2-7; TRBD1 aligns across 9 bases. Germline V gene data show CDR1 as MNHEY and CDR2 as SMNVEV (reference sequence). The CDR3 is made up of 13 amino acids. The V segment lost 6 bases and the J segment 3 bases; nucleotides outside the gene matches: 3. DNA of the CDR3: TGTGCCAGCAGACAGGGGGCGGTCTACGAGCAGTACTTC. Its protein is CASRQGAVYEQYF.

This sequence joins TRBV5-4 and TRBJ1-4; D remains unclear. The germline V gene has CDR1 SGHNT and CDR2 YYREEE (reference sequence). The V end was cut by 6 bases, the J end by 0 bases, with 9 bases between. The CDR3 extends over 14 amino acids. CDR3 residues: CASTHKSTNEKLFF. CDR3 nucleotides: TGTGCCAGCACCCACAAGTCAACTAATGAAAAACTGTTTTTT. The whole variable domain, filled in from reference TRBV5-4 and TRBJ1-4, reads ETGVTQSPTHLIKTRGQQVTLRCSSQSGHNTVSWYQQALGQGPQFIFQYYREEENGRGNFPPRFSGLQFPNYSSELNVNALELDDSALYLCASTHKSTNEKLFFGSGTQLSVL.

This rearrangement joins TRBV28 to TRBJ2-7, with D possibly being TRBD2 (6 bases). In germline, CDR1 is MDHEN, CDR2 SYDVKM. The CDR3 is 14 residues long. The ends were cut back, 4 bases at V and 3 bases at J, with 13 bases in the middle. The CDR3 coding sequence is TGTGCCAGCAGTTCTACTAGCACGAACTACGAGCAGTACTTC. Its protein product is CASSSTSTNYEQYF. The full variable domain, its missing parts supplied by reference TRBV28 and TRBJ2-7, is DVKVTQSSRYLVKRTGEKVFLECVQDMDHENMFWYRQDPGLGLRLIYFSYDVKMKEKGDIPEGYSVSREKKERFSLILESASTNQTSMYLCASSSTSTNYEQYFGPGTRLTVT.

This rearrangement joins TRBV28 to TRBJ2-3; TRBD2 is a possible D gene (7 bases). The CDR3 extends over 15 amino acids. Germline V gives CDR1 MDHEN, CDR2 SYDVKM. Trimming removed 6 bases from V and 6 bases from J, with 19 bases in between. The CDR3 bases are TGTGCCAGCAGCCTAGGGGGGGGTAAATTGGATACGCAGTATTTT. This translates into CASSLGGGKLDTQYF.

The rearrangement links TRBV6-5 to TRBJ1-6; 10 bases fit TRBD1. V shed 7 bases, J shed 7 bases, and the junction held 7 bases outside the gene matches. CDR1 is MNHEY, CDR2 SVGAGI, per germline. CDR3 length: 15 amino acids. The CDR3 sequence: CASTERQGANSPLHF. The CDR3 region has the DNA TGTGCCAGCACCGAAAGACAGGGGGCAAATTCACCCCTCCACTTT.

V is TRBV3-1 (or the pseudogene TRBV3-2) and J is TRBJ2-1, with D possibly being TRBD2 (6 bases). V lost 0 bases and J 7 bases, leaving 16 bases between the germline ends. The CDR3 extends over 16 amino acids. The germline CDR1 and CDR2 sequences are LGHDT and YNNKEL (reference sequence). The CDR3 DNA follows: TGTGCCAGCAGCCAAGATTGGCTAGCGAGGGAAAATGAGCAGTTCTTC. It is translated as CASSQDWLARENEQFF.

The V and J genes are TRBV5-1 and TRBJ1-6; D might be TRBD1 (5 bases). CDR3 length: 15 residues. CDR1 and CDR2 (germline): SGHRS, YFSETQ. The germline V and J ends were trimmed by 0 bases and 7 bases, with 11 bases remaining between them. CDR3 coding DNA: TGCGCCAGCAGCTTGGTGCAGGGCGGGAATTCACCCCTCCACTTT. It translates to CASSLVQGGNSPLHF.

The J gene is TRBJ2-7, the V gene TRBV6-5, with TRBD2 identical over 11 bases. J lost 7 bases, V lost 6 bases, and 11 bases had no gene match. This CDR3 has 15 residues. Germline V gene data show CDR1 as MNHEY and CDR2 as SVGAGI. The CDR3 coding sequence is TGTGCCAGCAGCTACGGGTCTAGCGGGAGGTGGGAGCAGTACTTC. Protein sequence: CASSYGSSGRWEQYF.

This clone was counted only a few times. J is TRBJ1-1 and V is TRBV28; no firm D call. CDR3 length: 10 residues. Trimming removed 8 bases from V and 8 bases from J, with 9 bases in between. Germline loops: CDR1 MDHEN, CDR2 SYDVKM. The CDR3 spells CASGTREAFF. Here the CDR3 DNA reads TGTGCCAGCGGAACTCGGGAAGCTTTCTTT. Full variable domain (outside the CDR3, taken from reference TRBV28 and TRBJ1-1): DVKVTQSSRYLVKRTGEKVFLECVQDMDHENMFWYRQDPGLGLRLIYFSYDVKMKEKGDIPEGYSVSREKKERFSLILESASTNQTSMYLCASGTREAFFGQGTRLTVV.

This chain joins TRBV7-3 and TRBJ2-5; D unclear. The CDR3 length is 13 residues. Looked up from germline, CDR1 is SGHTA and CDR2 is FQGTGA. Trimming took off 5 bases at V and 5 bases at J, with 12 bases between the two ends. The CDR3 DNA follows: TGTGCCAGCAGCCCCCGGGTCGCGGAGACCCAGTACTTC. Residues: CASSPRVAETQYF.

The chain has TRBV9 and TRBJ2-7; D is unclear. Trimming left V 4 bases short and J 6 bases short, with 17 bases between. The CDR3 runs to 14 residues. The germline V gene encodes CDR1 SGDLS and CDR2 YYNGEE. CDR3 in DNA: TGTGCCAGCAGCCCAATGGGGTACCTCGGCGAGCAGTACTTC. The encoded protein is CASSPMGYLGEQYF.

This clone was seen just once. The chain carries TRBV18 and TRBJ1-1; D is perhaps TRBD1 (5 bases). V lost 2 bases, J lost 0 bases, and 10 bases lay in between. Germline CDR1 KGHSH, CDR2 LQKENI. This CDR3 is built from 15 residues. CDR3 residues: CASSPIRDLNTEAFF. The CDR3 region has the DNA TGTGCCAGCTCACCAATCAGGGACCTGAACACTGAAGCTTTCTTT. Together with reference TRBV18 and TRBJ1-1, the CDR3 gives the full variable domain: NAGVMQNPRHLVRRRGQEARLRCSPMKGHSHVYWYRQLPEEGLKFMVYLQKENIIDESGMPKERFSAEFPKEGPSILRIQQVVRGDSAAYFCASSPIRDLNTEAFFGQGTRLTVV.

The genes are TRBV30 and TRBJ1-2; no reliable D call. V dropped 5 bases and J dropped 3 bases, with 7 bases sitting between them. Per germline, CDR1 GTSNPN and CDR2 SVGIG (reference sequence). The CDR3 covers 11 residues. The CDR3 sequence is CAWEQHYGYTF. CDR3 DNA sequence: TGTGCCTGGGAACAGCACTATGGCTACACCTTC.

This clone was observed a single time. J is TRBJ1-2 and V is TRBV14; D not certain. Germline CDR1 SGHDN, CDR2 FVKESK. Between the trimmed V and J ends, which lost 4 bases and 13 bases, there was a span of 16 bases. The CDR3 totals 12 residues. CDR3 sequence reads: CASSRLDTYPTF. The CDR3 nucleotides read TGTGCCAGCAGCCGCCTGGATACATATCCCACCTTC.

The rearrangement links TRBV18 to TRBJ1-5, with TRBD1 as a possible D gene (6 bases). Germline V gene lookup returns CDR1 KGHSH and CDR2 LQKENI. Between the trimmed V and J ends, which lost 2 bases and 5 bases, there was a span of 13 bases. The CDR3 sequence is 15 residues long. This CDR3 reads CASSPTGTRDQPQHF. For the CDR3, the DNA is TGTGCCAGCTCACCAACAGGGACGCGAGATCAGCCCCAGCATTTT.

The genes are TRBV12-3 or TRBV12-4 and TRBJ1-1, with a tentative D call TRBD1 (5 bases). V lost 6 bases, J lost 4 bases, and 12 bases lay in between. CDR3 length equals 13 residues. The chain's CDR3 is CASRRGRSTEAFF. The CDR3 DNA is TGTGCCAGCAGAAGGGGCCGGAGCACTGAAGCTTTCTTT.

The rearrangement joins TRBV7-8 to TRBJ2-7; D unresolved. The CDR3 is made up of 14 amino acids. V lost 5 bases, J lost 0 bases, and 11 bases lay in between. Germline assignment: CDR1 SGHVS and CDR2 FQNEAQ. CDR3 protein: CASSVRSVSYEQYF. The DNA of the CDR3 is TGTGCCAGCAGCGTTAGGTCAGTCTCCTACGAGCAGTACTTC.

The chain recombines TRBV3-1 (or the pseudogene TRBV3-2) with TRBJ1-6; D is undetermined. The CDR3 length is 14 residues. V gave up 3 bases and J gave up 5 bases, with 8 bases separating them. Germline CDR1 reads LGHDT; CDR2 reads YNNKEL (reference sequence). DNA of the CDR3: TGTGCCAGCAGCCACGGGGAGGATAATTCACCCCTCCACTTT. It is translated as CASSHGEDNSPLHF.